This TCR beta chain comes out of a study of T-cell memory formation after mild COVID-19. The wider study: TCR clusters were mostly confined to one donor each. Whole-study results and caveats: CD4+ clones that contracted lay mainly in CM and EM; CD8+ ones lay in EMRA. Balance between CD4 and CD8 was seen in clones contracting day 15 to 85, and a CD4+ lean was seen in later expanders. Researchers found some responding clones in pre-infection memory, a sign that cross-reactive memory joined.

The CDR3 is made up of 13 amino acids. Germline V gene data show CDR1 as KGHSH and CDR2 as LQKENI. Trimming cost V 3 bases and J 7 bases; bases outside gene matches: 4. As for this clonotype: Antigen unknown.

TCRdb itself ran the 5' RACE reads through MiXCR, one entry per CDR3 protein. Here the sample spans over 120,000 distinct CDR3 sequences, roughly 21% being singletons. The chain links TRBV18 to TRBJ1-2; 8 positions match TRBD1. This TCR was recovered from an adult woman who had mild COVID-19 (a few samples of this study predate the infection). Cell type and time point are not known. Input material: PBMCs or a T cell subset sorted from them (not recorded which). The CDR3 loop is CASSPSGQAGYTF. In DNA form, the CDR3 reads TGTGCCAGCTCACCCTCGGGACAGGCTGGCTACACCTTC.